Following are 21 T cell receptor beta chains from one sample sequenced in a study of blood T cell repertoires in COVID-19. The data were produced by immunoSEQ multiplex PCR, yet TCRdb's version contains in-frame clones alone and is incomplete. In the table there are tens of thousands of clones, 70% to 85% of which are singletons. The sample taken for sequencing was peripheral blood. These receptors all stem from a man older than 75 with COVID-19, enrolled during active disease.

The chain employs TRBV13 and TRBJ1-4; D is ambiguous. Germline V gives CDR1 PRHDT, CDR2 FYEKMQ (reference sequence). Trimming took off 0 bases at V and 8 bases at J, with 10 bases between the two ends. The CDR3 is 14 amino acids. CDR3 protein: CASSLGLGGEKLFF. CDR3 DNA sequence: TGTGCCAGCAGCTTAGGCCTGGGAGGCGAAAAACTGTTTTTT.

The chain couples TRBV27 to TRBJ1-1; 11 bases line up with TRBD1. Germline loops: CDR1 MNHEY, CDR2 SMNVEV (reference sequence). After removal of 6 bases from V and 1 base from J, the junction contained 7 bases not matched to a gene. The CDR3 is 16 residues long. The CDR3 DNA reads TGTGCCAGCAGCACACGCGGACAGGGGGCGAACACTGAAGCTTTCTTT. Amino acids: CASSTRGQGANTEAFF.

This clone has more than one count but fewer than ten. This sequence joins TRBV5-1 and TRBJ2-1; 7 bases are shared with TRBD1. Germline V CDR1 and CDR2: SGHRS, YFSETQ. This CDR3 spans 15 amino acids. V was pared by 3 bases and J by 1 base, with 4 bases of the junction left unmatched. The CDR3 reads CASSSGTASYNEQFF. CDR3 in DNA: TGCGCCAGCAGCTCCGGGACAGCGTCCTACAATGAGCAGTTCTTC.

The chain is built from TRBV5-4 and TRBJ2-7, with 7 bases matching TRBD1. The V and J ends lost 4 bases and 2 bases, in that order; junction bases with no gene match: 3. CDR1 and CDR2 (germline): SGHNT, YYREEE (reference sequence). The CDR3 extends over 13 amino acids. CDR3 protein: CASSTGTAYEQYV. The CDR3 bases are TGTGCCAGCAGCACCGGGACAGCCTACGAGCAGTACGTC.

This rearrangement joins TRBV2 to TRBJ1-1; D perhaps matches TRBD1 (5 bases). CDR1 and CDR2 (germline): SNHLY, FYNNEI. The CDR3 is 13 amino acids. Trimming took off 6 bases at V and 7 bases at J, with 15 bases between the two ends. CDR3 nucleotides: TGTGCCAGCAGCGACGGGGGGGTTCTTGAAGCTTTCTTT. Its protein product is CASSDGGVLEAFF.

This chain links TRBV9 with TRBJ2-3; TRBD1 is a possible D gene (6 bases). In germline, CDR1 is SGDLS, CDR2 YYNGEE. CDR3 size: 15 residues. Trimming took 0 bases from V and 2 from J, leaving 10 bases between them. The CDR3 DNA is TGTGCCAGCAGCGTAGCCCAGGGGTACACAGATACGCAGTATTTT. It codes for CASSVAQGYTDTQYF.

The rearrangement joins TRBV7-6 to TRBJ2-1; 12 nucleotides line up with TRBD2. The germline CDR1 and CDR2 sequences are SGHVS and FNYEAQ. CDR3 length: 20 amino acids. Trimming removed 5 bases from V and 0 bases from J; junction bases left unmatched: 14. The CDR3 DNA follows: TGTGCCAGCAGCATACTAGCGGGGGGCTACTATCAGAGCTCCTACAATGAGCAGTTCTTC. The encoded protein is CASSILAGGYYQSSYNEQFF.

The rearrangement uses TRBV11-2 and TRBJ1-6; D remains ambiguous. V lost 3 bases and J lost 0, with 6 bases in between. Germline V gene sequence: CDR1 SGHAT, CDR2 FQNNGV. The CDR3 extends over 15 amino acids. The CDR3 loop reads CASSLGVSYNSPLHF. CDR3 nucleotide sequence: TGTGCCAGCAGCTTGGGAGTCTCCTATAATTCACCCCTCCACTTT.

The J gene is TRBJ1-5, the V gene TRBV28; possibly TRBD1 for D (6 bases). CDR1 MDHEN and CDR2 SYDVKM come from the germline V gene. The length of the CDR3 is 15 residues. Between the trimmed V and J ends, which lost 6 bases and 2 bases, there was a span of 14 bases. Here the CDR3 reads CASSPTGTRNQPQHF. CDR3 coding DNA: TGTGCCAGCAGCCCTACAGGGACCCGCAATCAGCCCCAGCATTTT.

V usage is TRBV6-5 and J usage is TRBJ1-3; D unclear. The CDR3 length is 13 residues. V lost 5 bases and J 0 bases, leaving 5 bases between the germline ends. The germline V gene has CDR1 MNHEY and CDR2 SVGAGI. In DNA form, the CDR3 reads TGTGCCAGCAGTCCCCGCTCTGGAAACACCATATATTTT. Protein product: CASSPRSGNTIYF.

The V and J genes are TRBV7-2 and TRBJ1-4; TRBD1 agrees at 7 bases. The J segment lost 6 bases and the V segment lost 5 bases, leaving 6 bases of the junction unmatched. CDR3 size: 14 residues. Germline assignment: CDR1 SGHTA and CDR2 FQGNSA. CDR3 residues: CASSPGTADEKLFF. CDR3 in DNA: TGTGCCAGCAGCCCTGGGACAGCTGATGAAAAACTGTTTTTT.

The genes are TRBV19 and TRBJ1-5, with no clear D. In germline, CDR1 is LNHDA, CDR2 SQIVND (reference sequence). The CDR3 sequence is 15 residues long. Between the trimmed V and J ends, which lost 0 bases and 2 bases, there was a span of 8 bases. This chain's CDR3 is CASSIERSRNQPQHF. As DNA, the CDR3 is TGTGCCAGTAGTATAGAGAGGTCACGCAATCAGCCCCAGCATTTT.

This clone has a single count. The chain carries TRBV1 and TRBJ2-7; the table calls TRBD2, which could not be checked here. TRBV1 has pseudogene status. CDR3 size: 15 residues. CDR3 in DNA: TGCACCAGCAGCCACTCGACTTTCCCCTACTACGAGCAGTACGTC. Its translation: CTSSHSTFPYYEQYV.

The chain links TRBV5-6 to TRBJ1-4; D unclear. Trimming removed 0 bases from V and 4 bases from J, with 10 bases in between. The CDR3 consists of 15 residues. The germline V gene has CDR1 SGHDT and CDR2 YYEEEE. This chain's CDR3 is CASSLAAVINEKLFF. The CDR3 DNA follows: TGTGCCAGCAGCTTGGCCGCGGTTATTAATGAAAAACTGTTTTTT.

This chain connects TRBV6-6 to TRBJ2-7; 7 positions agree with TRBD2. The germline gives CDR1 MNHNY, CDR2 SVGAGI (reference sequence). The CDR3 extends over 15 amino acids. The junction had 7 bases not matched to a gene; V was cut back by 2 bases and J by 3 bases. The CDR3 DNA follows: TGTGCCAGCAGTTACGGGGGGGTTTCCTACTACGAGCAGTACTTC. It codes for CASSYGGVSYYEQYF.

The chain employs TRBV14 and TRBJ1-5, with no clear D. Germline CDR1 reads SGHDN; CDR2 reads FVKESK. V was clipped by 4 bases and J by 2 bases, with 9 bases between them. The CDR3 length is 14 residues. The CDR3 here is CASSRLGGNQPQHF. The CDR3, as DNA: TGTGCCAGCAGCCGACTTGGTGGCAATCAGCCCCAGCATTTT.

CDR3 sequence: CASSRSSTEAFF. In DNA, the CDR3 is TGTGCCAGCAGTCGGTCGAGCACTGAAGCTTTCTTT. This chain links TRBV12-3 or TRBV12-4 with TRBJ1-1; D gene uncertain. V lost 5 bases, J lost 4 bases, and 8 bases lay in between. This CDR3 comprises 12 residues.

The V gene is TRBV18, the J gene TRBJ1-2; D unresolved. The CDR3 totals 13 residues. Per the germline V gene, CDR1 is KGHSH and CDR2 is LQKENI. Trimming took 1 base from V and 8 from J, leaving 11 bases between them. The CDR3 coding sequence is TGTGCCAGCTCACCACGGCAGGAGGAAGGCTACACCTTC. Protein sequence: CASSPRQEEGYTF.

V usage is TRBV5-6 and J usage is TRBJ2-2; TRBD2 agrees at 8 bases. Germline V gene sequence: CDR1 SGHDT, CDR2 YYEEEE. This CDR3 is 16 amino acids long. The J segment lost 1 base and the V segment lost 1 base, leaving 3 bases of the junction unmatched. CDR3 coding DNA: TGTGCCAGCAGCTTGTCGGGAGGGATGAACACCGGGGAGCTGTTTTTT. This codes for CASSLSGGMNTGELFF.

This clone was observed a single time. The chain has TRBV12-3 or TRBV12-4 and TRBJ2-1, with D perhaps matching TRBD2 (5 bases). The CDR3 is 11 residues long. The V end was cut by 4 bases, the J end by 13 bases, with 11 bases between. CDR3 region: CASSSSGIQFF. CDR3 bases: TGTGCCAGCAGTTCCTCGGGGATTCAGTTCTTC.

The chain employs TRBV30 and TRBJ1-2, with D uncertain. Germline lookup yields CDR1 GTSNPN and CDR2 SVGIG (reference sequence). The CDR3 has 11 residues. Trimming left V 1 base short and J 3 bases short, with 3 bases between. CDR3 sequence: CAWSADYGYTF. CDR3 bases: TGTGCCTGGAGTGCAGACTATGGCTACACCTTC.